This T cell receptor (beta chain) was found in a study of blood T cell repertoires in COVID-19. About the research overall: Material from acute and convalescent COVID-19 was sourced from the United States, Italy and Spain. Sample material is recorded as cDNA or gDNA derived from T cells, B-cell-depleted T cells, or PBMCs.

The CDR3 length is 14 residues. V lost 6 bases and J lost 0, with 8 bases in between. Looked up from germline, CDR1 is MDHEN and CDR2 is SYDVKM. Followed over time, Seattle patients had been enrolled while infection was active. As handled by the study authors: Amplification with reference gene primers provided the estimates of nucleated cell counts. Using immunoSEQ multiplex PCR, the repertoire was profiled, and TCRdb retains in-frame clones only, with some absent. For V, J and clone size, that table is used; D and trimming come from the DNA. The repertoire holds about 55,000 clones, with 70% to 85% as singletons.

Sequencing was performed on peripheral blood. The chain recombines TRBV28 with TRBJ1-4; D is unclear. The receptor was derived from a man aged 80 or over with COVID-19, enrolled during active disease. CDR3 DNA: TGTGCCAGCAGCCTAACCACAACTAATGAAAAACTGTTTTTT. It codes for CASSLTTTNEKLFF.